These 15 T cell receptor beta chains came from one sample sequenced in a study of identical twins. TCRdb re-derived calls from the 5' RACE reads in MiXCR, one entry per CDR3 protein. The sample has around 680,000 distinct CDR3 sequences; roughly 8% are singletons. The same sample was also studied in work on yellow fever vaccine responses in identical twins.

The sequenced material came from PBMCs. These receptors all come from a woman younger than 35 in good health.

This chain links TRBV29-1 with TRBJ2-1, with a possible D match to TRBD1 (5 bases). Germline values: CDR1 SQVTM, CDR2 ANQGSEA. The V end lost 4 bases, the J end lost 15 bases, and 16 bases lay between the germline ends. This CDR3 region has 11 residues. This CDR3 is CSVVIPGAAFF. CDR3 sequence (DNA): TGCAGCGTTGTAATACCTGGGGCGGCGTTCTTC.

This clonotype has only one observation. This may come from a read error, since a much larger clone is one base off. The CDR3 loop is CANRPQTGSSYEQYF. The CDR3 DNA reads TGTGCCAACAGACCGCAGACAGGCAGCTCCTACGAGCAGTACTTC. V and J are TRBV12-3 or TRBV12-4 and TRBJ2-7; tentatively, D is TRBD1 (6 bases). CDR3 length: 15 amino acids. V gave up 10 bases and J gave up 0 bases, with 19 bases separating them.

This clonotype was seen at least ten times. V gene TRBV20-1 combines with J gene TRBJ2-7; D tentatively fits TRBD1 or TRBD2 (5 bases each). The CDR3 is 12 residues long. Germline-derived CDR1 and CDR2 are DFQATT and SNEGSKA (reference sequence). The ends were cut back, 1 base at V and 7 bases at J, with 11 bases in the middle. Here the CDR3 DNA reads TGCAGTGCTAGAGCAGGGTCGGGAGAGCAGTACTTC. As protein: CSARAGSGEQYF.

This chain connects TRBV20-1 to TRBJ2-1, with TRBD2 matching over 7 bases. Germline values: CDR1 DFQATT, CDR2 SNEGSKA (reference sequence). The V gene end was trimmed by 1 base and the J gene end by 1 base; junction bases not matched to a gene: 7. The CDR3 totals 16 residues. For the CDR3, the DNA is TGCAGTGCTAGAGTCGGGGGGTCAGTGTCCTACAATGAGCAGTTCTTC. Its translation: CSARVGGSVSYNEQFF.

This clonotype was counted many times. The chain couples TRBV12-3 or TRBV12-4 to TRBJ2-4, with 10 bases aligning to TRBD2. V lost 3 bases and J lost 1; bases outside the gene matches: 3. The CDR3 spans 16 residues. The DNA of the CDR3 is TGTGCCAGCAGTTTCGGACTAGCGGACGCCAAAAACATTCAGTACTTC. As protein: CASSFGLADAKNIQYF.

The sample holds a few counts of this clonotype. The J gene is TRBJ2-7, the V gene TRBV11-2, with D possibly called TRBD1 or TRBD2 (5 bases each). Germline assignment: CDR1 SGHAT and CDR2 FQNNGV. This CDR3 spans 12 amino acids. Trimming left V 6 bases short and J 5 bases short, with 11 bases between. This CDR3 reads CASRHLGDEQYF. CDR3 nucleotides: TGTGCCAGCAGACATCTGGGGGACGAGCAGTACTTC.

The CDR3 DNA is TGCGCCAGCAGCCAAGGCGCGGGACTAGCGGGAGAGACCCAGTACTTC. It specifies CASSQGAGLAGETQYF. This chain connects TRBV4-3 to TRBJ2-5; 12 positions match TRBD2. CDR1 is LGHNA, CDR2 YSLEER, per germline. V shed 1 base and J 4 bases; nucleotides not matched to a gene: 4. The CDR3 totals 16 residues.

The J gene is TRBJ2-1, the V gene TRBV29-1; unclear D gene. Germline loops: CDR1 SQVTM, CDR2 ANQGSEA. Trimming removed 8 bases at V and 8 bases at J, with 22 bases between. This CDR3 is built from 14 residues. The CDR3 loop is CSSQGPDVIDEQFF. CDR3 DNA sequence: TGCAGCTCTCAAGGACCCGACGTGATAGATGAGCAGTTCTTC.

This rearrangement joins TRBV20-1 to TRBJ2-3, with D tentatively TRBD1 (6 bases). V lost 1 base to trimming and J lost 6 bases, with 11 bases between them. This CDR3 is built from 13 residues. From germline, CDR1 is DFQATT and CDR2 SNEGSKA (reference sequence). CDR3 nucleotide sequence: TGCAGTGCTAGAGTTCAGGGGACGGATACGCAGTATTTT. It yields the protein CSARVQGTDTQYF.

This clonotype was counted between two and nine times. The rearrangement links TRBV20-1 to TRBJ2-5; tentative D call: TRBD2 (6 bases). The germline CDR1 and CDR2 sequences are DFQATT and SNEGSKA (reference sequence). This CDR3 comprises 13 residues. Trimming took off 5 bases at V and 4 bases at J, with 14 bases between the two ends. DNA for the CDR3: TGCAGTGCTCCTTCAACTAGCCGAGAGACCCAGTACTTC. As protein: CSAPSTSRETQYF.

This clonotype came up many times. The rearrangement joins TRBV29-1 to TRBJ2-7; 9 bases line up with TRBD1. Germline-derived CDR1 and CDR2 are SQVTM and ANQGSEA. J lost 7 bases, V lost 7 bases, and 8 bases had no gene match. The CDR3 runs 12 residues. This CDR3 reads CSARTGVEEQYF. The CDR3 nucleotides are TGCAGCGCTAGGACAGGGGTGGAAGAGCAGTACTTC.

The rearrangement joins TRBV21-1 to TRBJ2-1; TRBD1 reflects the table's D call only, with no check against the DNA. TRBV21-1 represents a pseudogene. This CDR3 spans 18 amino acids. In nucleotides, the CDR3 is TGTGCCAGCAGCAAAGTCACAATGGACAGGGTCTCCTACAATGAGCAGTTCTTC. This encodes CASSKVTMDRVSYNEQFF.

This clonotype was observed a few times. A junction boundary mismatches the germline segment, possibly from a read error. This chain links TRBV12-3 or TRBV12-4 with TRBJ2-3; TRBD2 aligns across 9 bases. This CDR3 comprises 13 residues. CDR3 DNA: TGTGCCAGCAGTTCTTCCGGCGGGGGGGGAAGCGATTTT. Protein: CASSSSGGGGSDF.

This clonotype has more than one count but fewer than ten. The genes are TRBV5-5 and TRBJ2-7; 15 positions match TRBD2. The CDR3 totals 17 residues. Germline V gene lookup returns CDR1 SGHKS and CDR2 YYEKEE (reference sequence). Unmatched junction bases numbered 4, after V lost 2 bases and J lost 1 base. This CDR3 reads CASSLGLAGGLSYEQYF. CDR3 coding DNA: TGTGCCAGCAGCTTAGGACTAGCGGGGGGGCTGTCCTACGAGCAGTACTTC.

The CDR3 loop reads CASSLGGFGTGGTEAFF. CDR3 sequence (DNA): TGTGCCAGCAGTTTGGGCGGTTTTGGGACAGGGGGGACTGAAGCTTTCTTT. The genes are TRBV28 and TRBJ1-1; TRBD1 matches at 11 bases. V lost 3 bases and J lost 5; bases outside the gene matches: 11. Germline V gene lookup returns CDR1 MDHEN and CDR2 SYDVKM. This CDR3 comprises 17 residues.